This T cell receptor beta chain was obtained from a study of cytomegalovirus exposure and HLA in healthy donors. Study-level information: The platform used for the roughly 130 validation repertoires matched that of the approximately 670 first-cohort repertoires, a later analysis reported. Broader study findings: In vitro confirmation showed three CMV-associated chains to be CMV antigen specific. In a later analysis, first-cohort TCR clusters were found to tend to co-occur in the 100 to 150 validation repertoires.

Only in-frame clones appear in the TCRdb table, and some are missing; sequencing was by immunoSEQ multiplex PCR. The sample consists of over 200,000 clones, roughly 89% of them appearing once. CDR3 length: 16 amino acids. Per germline, CDR1 SGHAT and CDR2 FQNNGV. V gave up 4 bases and J gave up 8 bases; unmatched junction bases: 7. To note about this clone: Its target is not known.

The clonotype originates from a woman between 18 and 29 years old in good health and CMV-seronegative. This sequence joins TRBV11-2 and TRBJ2-2; 13 positions agree with TRBD2. The sample comprised PBMCs. CDR3 in amino acids: CASSSRLAGGRGELFF. CDR3 nucleotides: TGTGCCAGCAGCTCCCGACTAGCGGGGGGCCGTGGGGAGCTGTTTTTT.